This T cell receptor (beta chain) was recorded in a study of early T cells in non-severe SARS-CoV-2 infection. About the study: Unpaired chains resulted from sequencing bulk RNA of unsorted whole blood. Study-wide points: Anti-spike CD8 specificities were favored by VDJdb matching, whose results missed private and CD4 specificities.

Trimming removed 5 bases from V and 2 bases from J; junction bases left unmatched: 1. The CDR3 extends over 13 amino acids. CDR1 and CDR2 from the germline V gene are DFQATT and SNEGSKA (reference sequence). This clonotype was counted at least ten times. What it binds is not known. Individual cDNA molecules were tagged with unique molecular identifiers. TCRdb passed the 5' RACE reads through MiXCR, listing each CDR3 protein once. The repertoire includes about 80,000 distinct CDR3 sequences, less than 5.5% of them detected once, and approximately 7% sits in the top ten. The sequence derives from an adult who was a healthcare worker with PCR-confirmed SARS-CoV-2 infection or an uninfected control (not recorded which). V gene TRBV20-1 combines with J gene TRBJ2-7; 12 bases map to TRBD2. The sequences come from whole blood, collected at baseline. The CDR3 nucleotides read TGCAGTGCTCGGACTAGCGGGGCCTACGAGCAGTACTTC. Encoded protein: CSARTSGAYEQYF.